Presented here are 23 T cell receptor beta chains from one specimen sequenced in a study of blood T cells in healthy people across ages. The second PCR ran roughly 7 to 12 cycles with a sample-barcoded 5' primer and J-beta primers. TCRdb recomputed calls from the 5' RACE reads with MiXCR, one row per CDR3 protein. Counted here are 1.4 million or so distinct CDR3 sequences, roughly 43% occurring once; the ten biggest clones make up more than 4%. The sample taken for sequencing was blood. Receptor source: a woman younger than 30 in good health.

The chain recombines TRBV7-2 with TRBJ1-1; 8 bases fit TRBD1. Germline lookup yields CDR1 SGHTA and CDR2 FQGNSA. The CDR3 consists of 15 residues. V was pared by 6 bases and J by 4 bases, with 10 bases of the junction left unmatched. The CDR3 is CASSHAQGAGTEAFF. The CDR3 nucleotides read TGTGCCAGCAGTCATGCCCAGGGGGCGGGCACTGAAGCTTTCTTT.

The J gene is TRBJ2-2, the V gene TRBV10-3; possible D gene TRBD1, 5 bases. The CDR3 is 15 amino acids. The germline V and J ends were trimmed by 6 bases and 1 base, with 12 bases remaining between them. Per germline, CDR1 ENHRY and CDR2 SYGVKD. DNA for the CDR3: TGTGCCATCAGGACCGTTACAGGGAACACCGGGGAGCTGTTTTTT. It encodes CAIRTVTGNTGELFF.

The chain employs TRBV5-1 and TRBJ2-4; 8 bases fit TRBD2. Germline V lookup: CDR1 SGHRS, CDR2 YFSETQ. Trimming at V came to 3 bases and at J to 1 base, leaving 12 bases not matched to a gene. The CDR3 contains 18 residues. CDR3 in DNA: TGCGCCAGCAGCTCTGGACTAGCAGCGGCCGCGGCCAAAAACATTCAGTACTTC. Translation: CASSSGLAAAAAKNIQYF.

The rearrangement links TRBV2 to TRBJ2-2, with TRBD2 matching 15 bases. Germline V gene lookup returns CDR1 SNHLY and CDR2 FYNNEI. This CDR3 has 17 residues. V lost 5 bases and J lost 1; bases outside the gene matches: 2. The CDR3 sequence is CASSRTSGRGNTGELFF. The CDR3 coding sequence is TGTGCCAGCAGTCGGACTAGCGGGAGGGGGAACACCGGGGAGCTGTTTTTT. Complete variable domain (other parts from reference TRBV2 and TRBJ2-2): EPEVTQTPSHQVTQMGQEVILRCVPISNHLYFYWYRQILGQKVEFLVSFYNNEISEKSEIFDDQFSVERPDGSNFTLKIRSTKLEDSAMYFCASSRTSGRGNTGELFFGEGSRLTVL.

This sequence joins TRBV20-1 and TRBJ2-1; possible D gene TRBD2, 5 bases. Looked up from germline, CDR1 is DFQATT and CDR2 is SNEGSKA (reference sequence). The CDR3 loop spans 15 amino acids. V lost 4 bases to trimming and J lost 9 bases, with 22 bases between them. CDR3 loop: CSATVEGLTGLEQFF. Here the CDR3 DNA reads TGCAGTGCTACAGTTGAGGGTCTCACCGGGCTTGAGCAGTTCTTC.

This clonotype was recorded a few times. The genes are TRBV6-2 or TRBV6-3 and TRBJ2-7; TRBD2 might be the D (5 bases). Germline CDR1 is MNHEY and CDR2 is SVGEGT. Trimming pared 5 bases from V and 3 bases from J, leaving 17 bases between. This CDR3 has 15 residues. The CDR3 loop is CASSARGKINYEQYF. CDR3 sequence (DNA): TGTGCCAGCAGTGCCCGAGGGAAAATAAACTACGAGCAGTACTTC.

The chain links TRBV27 to TRBJ1-2; D ambiguous. The germline gives CDR1 MNHEY, CDR2 SMNVEV (reference sequence). The CDR3 has 14 residues. V was clipped by 5 bases and J by 2 bases, with 12 bases between them. The CDR3: CASSLRGINYGYTF. The CDR3 region has the DNA TGTGCCAGCAGTCTTCGGGGAATCAACTATGGCTACACCTTC.

The chain is built from TRBV5-1 and TRBJ2-3; 8 bases align to TRBD1. CDR3 length: 16 residues. Germline V lookup: CDR1 SGHRS, CDR2 YFSETQ. V lost 4 bases, J lost 0 bases, and 7 bases stayed unmatched. CDR3 sequence (DNA): TGCGCCAGCAGCCCCGGGACAGGAATCAGCACAGATACGCAGTATTTT. It specifies CASSPGTGISTDTQYF.

This clonotype came up a few times. The rearrangement links TRBV10-3 to TRBJ2-3; D ambiguous. Germline assignment: CDR1 ENHRY and CDR2 SYGVKD. V lost 3 bases and J 7 bases, leaving 20 bases between the germline ends. The length of the CDR3 is 16 residues. CDR3 amino acids: CAISDTMGLTSHTQYF. The CDR3, as DNA: TGTGCCATCAGTGACACGATGGGGTTAACAAGCCATACGCAGTATTTT.

The rearrangement joins TRBV27 to TRBJ1-2; TRBD1 matches 8 bases. The V gene's germline CDR1 is MNHEY and CDR2 SMNVEV (reference sequence). This CDR3 comprises 14 residues. J gave up 6 bases and V 4 bases, and 7 bases lay outside the gene matches. The CDR3 nucleotides are TGTGCCAGCAGTTCCCGACAGGGGTACGATGGCTACACCTTC. Its protein is CASSSRQGYDGYTF.

To note about this clonotype: No conserved phenylalanine or tryptophan is present at the end of the CDR3, so a read error is the likely explanation. This chain connects TRBV20-1 to TRBJ2-4; TRBD1 matches 7 bases. The germline V gene has CDR1 DFQATT and CDR2 SNEGSKA (reference sequence). The CDR3 has 17 amino acids. V shed 1 base and J 1 base; nucleotides not matched to a gene: 10. The CDR3 reads CSARVSERGLAKNIQYL. Here the CDR3 DNA reads TGCAGTGCTAGAGTGTCAGAGAGGGGGCTGGCCAAAAACATTCAGTACCTC.

This rearrangement joins TRBV6-5 to TRBJ2-1; 14 nucleotides align to TRBD2. The CDR3 is 16 residues long. Germline CDR1 MNHEY, CDR2 SVGAGI. V trimming: 6 bases; J trimming: 5 bases; junction bases outside the gene matches: 6. The CDR3, as DNA: TGTGCCAGCAGCTCCTTGACTAGCGGGGGGGACAATGAGCAGTTCTTC. This codes for CASSSLTSGGDNEQFF.

This clonotype was seen a few times. The J gene is TRBJ2-1, the V gene TRBV5-6, with 7 bases that match TRBD1. CDR1 SGHDT and CDR2 YYEEEE come from the germline V gene. J was trimmed by 4 bases and V by 0 bases; bases with no gene match: 4. There are 15 residues in the CDR3. CDR3 region: CASSLGPGQYNEQFF. CDR3 nucleotides: TGTGCCAGCAGCTTGGGTCCGGGACAGTACAATGAGCAGTTCTTC.

In this sample, this clonotype turned up a few times. The chain is built from TRBV20-1 and TRBJ2-1, with unresolved D. Germline loops: CDR1 DFQATT, CDR2 SNEGSKA (reference sequence). This CDR3 has 11 amino acids. Trimming pared 8 bases from V and 4 bases from J, leaving 9 bases between. DNA of the CDR3: TGCAGTCGGGCTAGTTACAATGAGCAGTTCTTC. It translates to CSRASYNEQFF.

The V gene is TRBV27, the J gene TRBJ2-5; 7 nucleotides line up with TRBD1. CDR3 length equals 15 residues. With 5 bases clipped from V and 1 base from J, the junction kept 7 bases outside the gene matches. The germline V gene encodes CDR1 MNHEY and CDR2 SMNVEV (reference sequence). In nucleotides, the CDR3 is TGTGCCAGCAGTCCACAGGGGCTCTTCCAAGAGACCCAGTACTTC. It is translated as CASSPQGLFQETQYF.

This clonotype was seen ten or more times. The chain couples TRBV5-6 to TRBJ2-7, with D perhaps TRBD1 or TRBD2 (6 bases each). CDR3 length equals 17 residues. Germline V gene lookup returns CDR1 SGHDT and CDR2 YYEEEE. V was pared by 5 bases and J by 2 bases, with 23 bases between. The CDR3 sequence is CASSRVGGELHTYEQYF. In nucleotides, the CDR3 is TGTGCCAGCAGTCGGGTGGGGGGCGAACTCCACACCTACGAGCAGTACTTC.

This clonotype appeared a few times. The V and J genes are TRBV12-3 or TRBV12-4 and TRBJ1-2; no reliable D call. V was shortened by 7 bases and J by 6 bases, with 18 bases between the two germline ends. This CDR3 spans 14 amino acids. The CDR3 nucleotides are TGTGCCAGCACCTCGGGAACCTCCGCACATGGCTACACCTTC. Its protein is CASTSGTSAHGYTF.

The chain uses TRBV18 and TRBJ1-4; perhaps TRBD1 as D (6 bases). Trimming removed 3 bases at V and 7 bases at J, with 12 bases between. The CDR3 loop spans 14 amino acids. CDR1 and CDR2 from the germline V gene are KGHSH and LQKENI. The CDR3 DNA reads as TGTGCCAGCTCACCCTGGGGGCCCGCTGAAAAACTGTTTTTT. Its translation is CASSPWGPAEKLFF.

This clonotype occurred a few times. The rearrangement links TRBV3-1 to TRBJ2-2; 11 nucleotides match TRBD1. V lost 5 bases to trimming and J lost 8 bases; unmatched junction nucleotides: 7. Per germline, CDR1 LGHDT and CDR2 YNNKEL (reference sequence). The length of the CDR3 is 15 residues. CDR3 nucleotides: TGTGCCAGCAGCTACGGGACAGGGGGTTTGGGGGAGCTGTTTTTT. It translates to CASSYGTGGLGELFF.

The sample holds a few counts of this clonotype. The chain joins TRBV6-4 to TRBJ2-1; 15 bases fit TRBD2. Germline V CDR1 and CDR2: MRHNA, SNTAGT. The J segment lost 10 bases and the V segment lost 2 bases, leaving 12 bases of the junction unmatched. The CDR3 has 18 residues. For the CDR3, the DNA is TGTGCCAGCAGTGACAGGACAGGGGGACTAGCGGGAGGATACGAGCAGTTCTTC. It yields the protein CASSDRTGGLAGGYEQFF.

The chain carries TRBV6-5 and TRBJ2-2, with 10 nucleotides matching TRBD1. This CDR3 has 18 residues. V shed 1 base and J 0 bases; nucleotides not matched to a gene: 5. The V gene's germline CDR1 is MNHEY and CDR2 SVGAGI. This CDR3 reads CASSYFGTGAPNTGELFF. CDR3 coding DNA: TGTGCCAGCAGTTACTTCGGGACAGGGGCCCCGAACACCGGGGAGCTGTTTTTT.

The chain combines TRBV19 with TRBJ2-1; D may be TRBD2 (5 bases). Trimming stripped 8 bases from V and 6 bases from J, with 20 bases between. CDR1 is LNHDA, CDR2 SQIVND, per germline (reference sequence). The CDR3 is 15 residues long. The CDR3 DNA reads as TGTGCCAGTGTCCCCACCGGGCGGGCCCTCAATGAGCAGTTCTTC. Translation: CASVPTGRALNEQFF.

The genes are TRBV25-1 and TRBJ2-5; the D is unclear. In germline, CDR1 is MGHDK, CDR2 SYGVNS. CDR3 size: 13 residues. V was clipped by 2 bases and J by 11 bases, with 15 bases between them. Here the CDR3 reads CASSEPINNEQYF. CDR3 bases: TGTGCCAGCAGTGAACCAATTAACAATGAGCAGTACTTC. The full variable domain, with the rest looked up from reference TRBV25-1 and TRBJ2-5, is EADIYQTPRYLVIGTGKKITLECSQTMGHDKMYWYQQDPGMELHLIHYSYGVNSTEKGDLSSESTVSRIRTEHFPLTLESARPSHTSQYLCASSEPINNEQYFGPGTRLLVL.